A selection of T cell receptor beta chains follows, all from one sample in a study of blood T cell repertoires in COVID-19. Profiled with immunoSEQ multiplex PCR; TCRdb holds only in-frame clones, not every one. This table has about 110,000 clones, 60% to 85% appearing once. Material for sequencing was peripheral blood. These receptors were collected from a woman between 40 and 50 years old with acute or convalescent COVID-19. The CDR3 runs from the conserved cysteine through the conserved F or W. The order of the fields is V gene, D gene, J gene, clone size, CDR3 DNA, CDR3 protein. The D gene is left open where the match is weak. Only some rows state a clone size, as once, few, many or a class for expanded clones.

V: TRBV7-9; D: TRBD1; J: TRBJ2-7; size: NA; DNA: TGTGCCAGCAGCTCACTTGACGGACAGGGGAGCGGCTACGAGCAGTACTTC; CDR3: CASSSLDGQGSGYEQYF
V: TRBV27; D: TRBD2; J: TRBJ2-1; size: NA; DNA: TGTGCCAGCAGTACCTCCGGGACTACCTACAATGAGCAGTTCTTC; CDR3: CASSTSGTTYNEQFF
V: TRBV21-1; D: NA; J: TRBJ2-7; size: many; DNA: TGTGCCAGCAGCCTGCCCGGGACAGGGCTCTGTGCGAACTTC; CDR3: CASSLPGTGLCANF
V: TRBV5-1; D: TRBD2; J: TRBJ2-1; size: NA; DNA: TGCGCCAGCAGCCCCGATGGGACTAGCGGGGGTAAGCAGTTCTTC; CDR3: CASSPDGTSGGKQFF
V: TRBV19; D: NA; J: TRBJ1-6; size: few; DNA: TGTGCCAGTAAACGAAGGGAGACACCAAATTCACCCCTCCACTTT; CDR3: CASKRRETPNSPLHF
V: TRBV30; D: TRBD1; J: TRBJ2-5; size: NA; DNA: TGTGCCTGGAGTGTACAGGGGGAGACCCAGTACTTC; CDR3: CAWSVQGETQYF
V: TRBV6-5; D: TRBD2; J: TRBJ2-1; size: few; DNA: TGTGCCAGCAGCCGGAGCGGGGGTGATTACAATGAGCAGTTCTTC; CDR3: CASSRSGGDYNEQFF
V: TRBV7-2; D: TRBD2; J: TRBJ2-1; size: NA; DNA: TGTGCCAGCAGCTTAGCAGGACTAGCGGGGGGGCAGGGTGAGCAGTTCTTC; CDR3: CASSLAGLAGGQGEQFF
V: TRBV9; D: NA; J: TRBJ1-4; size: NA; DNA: TGTGCCAGCAGCCTCTCAGGGTCGGGAGGTGAAAAACTGTTTTTT; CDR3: CASSLSGSGGEKLFF
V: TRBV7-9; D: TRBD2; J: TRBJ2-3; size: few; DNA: TGTGCCACACTAGCGGGGGGATATGATACGCAGTATTTT; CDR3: CATLAGGYDTQYF
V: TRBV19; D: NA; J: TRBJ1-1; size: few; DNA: TGTGCCAGTAGTTCCCCAGGGGCTGCTGAAGCTTTCTTT; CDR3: CASSSPGAAEAFF
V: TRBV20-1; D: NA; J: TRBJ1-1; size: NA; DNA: TGCAGTGCTAGTATCGGGGTGCAGAACACTGAAGCTTTCTTT; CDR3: CSASIGVQNTEAFF
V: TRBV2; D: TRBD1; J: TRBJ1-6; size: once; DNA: TGTGCCAGCAGTGAAGCGACGACAGGGGTCAATTCACCCCTCCACTTT; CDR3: CASSEATTGVNSPLHF
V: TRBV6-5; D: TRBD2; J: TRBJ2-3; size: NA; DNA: TGTGCCAGCCTGCGGGGGGGCGGGACAGATACGCAGTATTTT; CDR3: CASLRGGGTDTQYF
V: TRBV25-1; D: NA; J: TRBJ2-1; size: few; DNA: TGTGCCAGCACTGAGGAGAAGAATGATGAGCAGTTCTTC; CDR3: CASTEEKNDEQFF
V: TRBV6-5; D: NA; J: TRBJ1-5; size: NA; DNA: TGTGCCAGCAGTTTTACCCAGGGTCAGCCCCAGCATTTT; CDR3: CASSFTQGQPQHF
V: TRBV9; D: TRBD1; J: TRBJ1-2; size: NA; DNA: TGTGCCAGCAGCCCTTACCCGGGACAGAACTATGGCTACACCTTC; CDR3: CASSPYPGQNYGYTF
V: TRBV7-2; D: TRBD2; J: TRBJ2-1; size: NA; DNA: TGTGCCAGCAGCCCCCCCCGCGGGGGGCCTGGGAATGAGCAGTTCTTC; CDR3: CASSPPRGGPGNEQFF
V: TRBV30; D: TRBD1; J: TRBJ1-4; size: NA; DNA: TGTGCCTGGAGTGCCGGGACAGGGGGCGTCGAAAAACTGTTTTTT; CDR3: CAWSAGTGGVEKLFF
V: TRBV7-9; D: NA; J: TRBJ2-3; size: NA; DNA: TGTGCCAGCAGCGCTCAGGACTGGCCGGGAGATACGCAGTATTTT; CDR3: CASSAQDWPGDTQYF
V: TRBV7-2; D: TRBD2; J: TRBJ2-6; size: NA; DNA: TGTGCCAGCAGCTCCCTTGGGGGGGTAGGGGCCAACGTCCTGACTTTC; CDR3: CASSSLGGVGANVLTF
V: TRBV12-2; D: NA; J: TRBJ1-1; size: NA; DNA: TGTGCAAGTCGCTCTAAGGGGGTGAGCAGGAGAAGGGCGAACACTGAAGCTTTCTTT; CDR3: CASRSKGVSRRRANTEAFF
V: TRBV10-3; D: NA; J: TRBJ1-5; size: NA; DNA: TGTGCCATCAGTACTACAGGTGTGAATAGCAATCAGCCCCAGCATTTT; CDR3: CAISTTGVNSNQPQHF
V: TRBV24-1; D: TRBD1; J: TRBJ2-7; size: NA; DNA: TGTGCCACCAGTGTTTCCGGGACAGCTCAGCAGTACTTC; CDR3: CATSVSGTAQQYF
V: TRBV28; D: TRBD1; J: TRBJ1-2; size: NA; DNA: TGTGCCAGCAGTTTAGAGGGGGCCATCGGCACCTTC; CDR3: CASSLEGAIGTF
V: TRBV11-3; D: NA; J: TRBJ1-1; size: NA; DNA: TGTGCCAGCAGCCGGACACCGTTAACTGAAGCTTTCTTT; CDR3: CASSRTPLTEAFF
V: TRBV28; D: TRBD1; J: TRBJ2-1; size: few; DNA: TGTGCCAGCAGTTCTCCGGGACAGGGGGCCTACAATGAGCAGTTCTTC; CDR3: CASSSPGQGAYNEQFF
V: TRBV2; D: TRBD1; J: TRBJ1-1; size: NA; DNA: TGTGCCAGTAACAGGGGGCAAAACACTGAAGCTTTCTTT; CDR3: CASNRGQNTEAFF
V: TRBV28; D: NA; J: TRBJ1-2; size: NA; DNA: TGTGCCAGCAGAATTACCTCACAGGTTTACGGCTACACCTTC; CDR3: CASRITSQVYGYTF
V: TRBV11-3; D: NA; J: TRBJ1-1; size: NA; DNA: TGTGCCAGCAGTCGGGGAGGGGATGACACTGAAGCTTTCTTT; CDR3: CASSRGGDDTEAFF
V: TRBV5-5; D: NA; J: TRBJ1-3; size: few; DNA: TGTGCCAGCAGCCGTACAGGAATCACCTCTGGAAACACCATATATTTT; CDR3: CASSRTGITSGNTIYF
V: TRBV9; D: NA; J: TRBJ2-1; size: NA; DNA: TGTGCCAGCAGCGGTCGTGTCAATGAGCAGTTCTTC; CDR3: CASSGRVNEQFF
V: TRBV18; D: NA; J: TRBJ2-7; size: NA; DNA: TGTGCCAGCTCACCGGCTTACAGGGCCCCCTACGAGCAGTACTTC; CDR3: CASSPAYRAPYEQYF
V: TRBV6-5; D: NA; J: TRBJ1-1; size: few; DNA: TGTGCCACCCGCATGGATACGGGGGGCACTGAAGCTTTCTTT; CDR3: CATRMDTGGTEAFF
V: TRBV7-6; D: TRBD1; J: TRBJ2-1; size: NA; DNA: TGTGCCAGCAGCCCCTCCCGGGACAGGGTTATTCGTGAGCAGTTCTTC; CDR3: CASSPSRDRVIREQFF
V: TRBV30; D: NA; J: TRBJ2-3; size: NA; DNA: TGTGCCTGGAGTCGGGGAACTAGCACAGATACGCAGTATTTT; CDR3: CAWSRGTSTDTQYF
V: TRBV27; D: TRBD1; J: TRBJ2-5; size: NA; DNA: TGTGCCAGCAGTATCCACTGGACAGGGTCTTTAGAGACCCAGTACTTC; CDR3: CASSIHWTGSLETQYF
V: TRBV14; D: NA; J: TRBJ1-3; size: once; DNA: TGTGCCAGCAGCCAAGTCGGGGGGGGCTCTGGAAACACCATATATTTT; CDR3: CASSQVGGGSGNTIYF
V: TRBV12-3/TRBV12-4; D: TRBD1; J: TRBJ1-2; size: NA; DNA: TGTGCCAGCAGTTACAGGGGGCTAAATGGCTACACCTTC; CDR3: CASSYRGLNGYTF
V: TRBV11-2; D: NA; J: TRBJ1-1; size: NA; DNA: TGTGCCAGCAGCTTGGATTCAGGGAAGATAAACACTGAAGCTTTCTTT; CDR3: CASSLDSGKINTEAFF
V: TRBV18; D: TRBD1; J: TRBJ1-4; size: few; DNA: TGTGCCAGCTCACCAACAACAGGGGGCTCGAATGAAAAACTGTTTTTT; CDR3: CASSPTTGGSNEKLFF
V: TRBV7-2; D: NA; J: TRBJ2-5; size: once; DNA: TGTGCCAGCAGCCGAGCAGAGACCCAGTACTTC; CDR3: CASSRAETQYF
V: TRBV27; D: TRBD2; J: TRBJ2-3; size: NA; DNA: TGTGCCAGCAGTTTCCTGACTAGCGGGGGCACAGATACGCAGTATTTT; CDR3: CASSFLTSGGTDTQYF
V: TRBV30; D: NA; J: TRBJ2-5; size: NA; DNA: TGTGCCTGGAGTTCCCGCTTGAGGGAGACCCAGTACTTC; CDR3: CAWSSRLRETQYF
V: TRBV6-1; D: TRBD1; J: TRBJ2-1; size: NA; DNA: TGTGCCAGCAGTGAATGGGGACAGAGATTATTTAACTCCTACAATGAGCAGTTCTTC; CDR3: CASSEWGQRLFNSYNEQFF
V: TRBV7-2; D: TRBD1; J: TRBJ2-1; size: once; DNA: TGTGCCAGCAGCTTACAGGTGGGACAGGGAAATGAGCAGTTCTTC; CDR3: CASSLQVGQGNEQFF
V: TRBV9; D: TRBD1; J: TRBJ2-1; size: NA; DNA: TGTGCCAGCAGCCCGGGACAGCTCAATGAGCAGTTCTTC; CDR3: CASSPGQLNEQFF
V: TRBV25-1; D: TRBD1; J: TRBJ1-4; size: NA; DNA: TGTGCCACCCAACGGCAGGGGGAGGAAAAACTGTTTTTT; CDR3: CATQRQGEEKLFF
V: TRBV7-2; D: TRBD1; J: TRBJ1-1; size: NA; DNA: TGTGCCAGCAGCGACAGGGGGATCACTGAAGCTTTCTTT; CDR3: CASSDRGITEAFF
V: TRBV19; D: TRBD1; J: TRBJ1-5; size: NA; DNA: TGTGCCAGTAGTATAGGGGACAGGTACAATCAGCCCCAGCATTTT; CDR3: CASSIGDRYNQPQHF
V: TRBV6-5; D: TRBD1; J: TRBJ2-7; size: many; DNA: TGTGCCAGCAGTCGGACAGGGACGGGGTCCTACGAGCAGTACTTC; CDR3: CASSRTGTGSYEQYF
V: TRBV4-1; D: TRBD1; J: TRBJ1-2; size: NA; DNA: TGCGCCAGCAGCCAAGATGGGGCAGGGGGAGACTATGGCTACACCTTC; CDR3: CASSQDGAGGDYGYTF
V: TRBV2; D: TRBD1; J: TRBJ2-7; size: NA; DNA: TGTGCCAGCATCCGCCCGGGACAGGGTTACGAGCAGTACTTC; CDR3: CASIRPGQGYEQYF
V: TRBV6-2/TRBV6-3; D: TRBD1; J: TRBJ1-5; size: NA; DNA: TGTGCCAGCAGTTATACAGGGGGTGAAAATCAGCCCCAGCATTTT; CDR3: CASSYTGGENQPQHF
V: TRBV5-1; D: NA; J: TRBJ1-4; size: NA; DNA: TGCGCCAGCAGCTTGGCCACTATAGGAGGTGAAAAACTGTTTTTT; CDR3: CASSLATIGGEKLFF
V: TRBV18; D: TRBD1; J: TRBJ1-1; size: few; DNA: TGTGCCAGCTCCTTAAACAGAGGGACAGCCCAAGACGGAAACACTGAAGCTTTCTTT; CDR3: CASSLNRGTAQDGNTEAFF
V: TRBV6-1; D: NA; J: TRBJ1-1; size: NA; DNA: TGTGCCAGCAGTGAAACTACAGGCTCGGACACTGAAGCTTTCTTT; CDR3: CASSETTGSDTEAFF